One sample yielded the 21 T cell receptor beta chains listed below, sequenced in a study of T cell responses to AZD1222 COVID-19 vaccine. Libraries were prepared by immunoSEQ multiplex PCR; TCRdb keeps only in-frame clonotypes and omits some of them. The table has about 100,000 clones, approximately 87% seen once. Sequences were derived from peripheral blood, sampled on day 0 of MenACWY control vaccination. These receptors were obtained from an adult in good health.

The chain joins TRBV28 to TRBJ1-2; 7 bases align to TRBD1. The trim removed 5 bases at V and 7 bases at J, leaving 4 bases unmatched. This CDR3 region has 12 residues. Germline V gene data show CDR1 as MDHEN and CDR2 as SYDVKM. The CDR3 reads CASSRGQGGYTF. The DNA for the CDR3 is TGTGCCAGCAGTAGGGGGCAGGGTGGCTACACCTTC.

In DNA form, the CDR3 reads TGTGCCAGCAGAGCCGGGACAGGCGGCACCGGGGAGCTGTTTTTT. Translation: CASRAGTGGTGELFF. The V gene is TRBV6-5, the J gene TRBJ2-2, with 8 bases that match TRBD1. The V and J ends lost 6 bases and 4 bases, in that order; junction bases with no gene match: 7. Germline V gives CDR1 MNHEY, CDR2 SVGAGI. The CDR3 length is 15 residues.

The V call is TRBV29-1, the J call TRBJ1-2; D is uncertain. The CDR3 covers 12 residues. V was pared by 3 bases and J by 4 bases, with 9 bases between. The germline gives CDR1 SQVTM, CDR2 ANQGSEA. The chain's CDR3 is CSVEGGRYGYTF. CDR3 nucleotide sequence: TGCAGCGTTGAGGGAGGGCGCTATGGCTACACCTTC.

The chain has TRBV7-2 and TRBJ2-2; 11 bases are a match to TRBD2. CDR1 SGHTA and CDR2 FQGNSA come from the germline V gene. Trimming cost V 5 bases and J 6 bases; bases outside gene matches: 11. This CDR3 region has 17 residues. Here the CDR3 reads CASSTQPPGLAAGELFF. CDR3 bases: TGTGCCAGCAGCACTCAGCCCCCGGGACTAGCGGCCGGGGAGCTGTTTTTT.

The rearrangement uses TRBV15 and TRBJ2-5; D unclear. This CDR3 region has 14 residues. The V and J ends lost 1 base and 2 bases respectively, with 8 bases between them. Germline-derived CDR1 and CDR2 are LNHNV and YYDKDF (reference sequence). Here the CDR3 reads CATSRGIAQETQYF. The CDR3 DNA reads as TGTGCCACCAGCAGAGGAATAGCACAAGAGACCCAGTACTTC.

About this clone itself: The same CDR3 arises from other DNA sequences in this sample as well. V and J are TRBV7-2 and TRBJ2-7, with a tentative D call TRBD2 (5 bases). The CDR3 has 12 amino acids. Trimming took off 1 base at V and 5 bases at J, with 6 bases between the two ends. CDR1 and CDR2 (germline): SGHTA, FQGNSA. The CDR3 sequence: CASSLDGDEQYF. As DNA, the CDR3 is TGTGCCAGCAGCTTAGACGGGGACGAGCAGTACTTC.

V is TRBV24-1 and J is TRBJ2-1; D is possibly TRBD1 or TRBD2 (5 bases each). The CDR3 runs to 13 residues. From germline, CDR1 is KGHDR and CDR2 SFDVKD. Trimming removed 6 bases at V and 5 bases at J, with 10 bases between. CDR3 sequence reads: CATSNGANNEQFF. The CDR3 region has the DNA TGTGCCACCAGTAACGGGGCTAACAATGAGCAGTTCTTC.

The CDR3 region has the DNA TGTGCCAGCAGCCTGACTAGCGGGACCACCGGGGAGCTGTTTTTT. Translation: CASSLTSGTTGELFF. V and J are TRBV11-2 and TRBJ2-2, with 11 positions matching TRBD2. Losses at the gene ends were 5 bases for V and 4 bases for J; bases not matched to a gene: 3. Germline lookup yields CDR1 SGHAT and CDR2 FQNNGV. The CDR3 loop spans 15 amino acids.

The V gene is TRBV9, the J gene TRBJ2-7, with D possibly TRBD1 on 7 matching bases. Trimming left V 0 bases short and J 3 bases short, with 13 bases between. The CDR3 has 15 amino acids. The germline CDR1 and CDR2 sequences are SGDLS and YYNGEE. The CDR3, as DNA: TGTGCCAGCAGCGTAGCGTCAGGGGGGTTCTACGAGCAGTACTTC. Amino acids: CASSVASGGFYEQYF.

This chain joins TRBV4-3 and TRBJ1-1, with D possibly TRBD1 on 5 matching bases. The CDR3 runs 16 residues. CDR1 LGHNA and CDR2 YSLEER come from the germline V gene. Trimming stripped 4 bases from V and 1 base from J, with 16 bases between. This chain's CDR3 is CASSLTLSGGNTEAFF. As DNA, the CDR3 is TGCGCCAGCAGCCTCACACTATCCGGGGGGAACACTGAAGCTTTCTTT.

The chain recombines TRBV19 with TRBJ1-4; no reliable D call. The CDR3 is 16 residues long. Germline V gene lookup returns CDR1 LNHDA and CDR2 SQIVND (reference sequence). V shed 5 bases and J shed 7 bases, with 20 bases lying between them. The CDR3 sequence: CASSLYRTGNPEKLFF. Written as DNA, the CDR3 is TGTGCCAGTAGTCTCTATCGGACTGGAAACCCTGAAAAACTGTTTTTT.

V is TRBV28 and J is TRBJ1-2, with D hard to call. This CDR3 is 13 amino acids long. Germline lookup yields CDR1 MDHEN and CDR2 SYDVKM. V lost 4 bases to trimming and J lost 4 bases, with 10 bases between them. The CDR3 protein is CASSSTLGYGYTF. The CDR3 bases are TGTGCCAGCAGTTCGACGCTCGGCTATGGCTACACCTTC.

The chain uses TRBV7-3 and TRBJ2-6, with 7 bases fitting TRBD1. The trim removed 2 bases at V and 2 bases at J, leaving 3 bases unmatched. Per the germline V gene, CDR1 is SGHTA and CDR2 is FQGTGA. The CDR3 runs to 16 residues. The CDR3 sequence is CASSLEGATGANVLTF. The CDR3 DNA reads as TGTGCCAGCAGCTTAGAGGGGGCCACTGGGGCCAACGTCCTGACTTTC.

The chain carries TRBV28 and TRBJ1-5, with TRBD1 matching 8 bases. From germline, CDR1 is MDHEN and CDR2 SYDVKM. The CDR3 has 16 amino acids. V was clipped by 6 bases and J by 5 bases; unmatched bases: 12. CDR3 coding DNA: TGTGCCAGCAGCTATCAAACAGGGGGGCTAGATCAGCCCCAGCATTTT. Translation: CASSYQTGGLDQPQHF.

V is TRBV7-2 and J is TRBJ2-3, with 9 bases identical to TRBD2. Trimming cost V 1 base and J 5 bases; bases outside gene matches: 10. Germline V CDR1 and CDR2: SGHTA, FQGNSA. This CDR3 spans 17 amino acids. The CDR3 region has the DNA TGTGCCAGCAGCTTAGATTTGCGGGGGGGCCGGAGAGATACGCAGTATTTT. Translating gives CASSLDLRGGRRDTQYF.

The V gene is TRBV9, the J gene TRBJ2-3; D is possibly TRBD1 (6 bases). V dropped 4 bases and J dropped 2 bases, with 14 bases sitting between them. This CDR3 region has 15 residues. Germline assignment: CDR1 SGDLS and CDR2 YYNGEE. Here the CDR3 DNA reads TGTGCCAGCAGCTCAGGGGACACCCTCACAGATACGCAGTATTTT. Amino acids: CASSSGDTLTDTQYF. Looking up the rest from reference TRBV9 and TRBJ2-3 gives the full variable domain: DSGVTQTPKHLITATGQRVTLRCSPRSGDLSVYWYQQSLDQGLQFLIQYYNGEERAKGNILERFSAQQFPDLHSELNLSSLELGDSALYFCASSSGDTLTDTQYFGPGTRLTVL.

The V gene is TRBV29-1, the J gene TRBJ1-4; tentatively, D is TRBD1 (6 bases). CDR1 and CDR2 (germline): SQVTM, ANQGSEA. This CDR3 contains 14 residues. V dropped 4 bases and J dropped 4 bases, with 13 bases sitting between them. The CDR3 reads CSVAQGLGNEKLFF. CDR3 sequence (DNA): TGCAGCGTTGCACAGGGTTTAGGTAATGAAAAACTGTTTTTT.

This clone was counted between two and nine times. The chain recombines TRBV4-1 with TRBJ1-5; no firm D call. V was clipped by 2 bases and J by 6 bases, with 5 bases between them. Germline-derived CDR1 and CDR2 are MGHRA and YSYEKL. The CDR3 covers 12 residues. This CDR3 reads CASSQNGQPQHF. The CDR3 bases are TGCGCCAGCAGCCAAAATGGTCAGCCCCAGCATTTT.

This chain joins TRBV14 and TRBJ2-5, with D unclear. This CDR3 is built from 15 residues. The germline V gene encodes CDR1 SGHDN and CDR2 FVKESK. The germline V and J ends were trimmed by 0 bases and 2 bases, with 10 bases remaining between them. Written as DNA, the CDR3 is TGTGCCAGCAGCCAAGATAAATGGGGTCAAGAGACCCAGTACTTC. It translates to CASSQDKWGQETQYF.

This clone was observed once. This sequence joins TRBV29-1 and TRBJ1-1; D uncertain. The CDR3 covers 14 residues. Trimming shortened V by 7 bases and J by 0 bases, and 15 bases separated the two germline ends. The germline gives CDR1 SQVTM, CDR2 ANQGSEA. CDR3 residues: CSAANVGVNTEAFF. CDR3 in DNA: TGCAGCGCCGCAAACGTCGGGGTGAACACTGAAGCTTTCTTT.

The chain carries TRBV9 and TRBJ1-3; the match to TRBD1 covers 7 bases. V was pared by 0 bases and J by 8 bases, with 17 bases of the junction left unmatched. Germline V gives CDR1 SGDLS, CDR2 YYNGEE. This CDR3 region has 18 residues. CDR3 sequence reads: CASSVVVRRGQNVYTIYF. Here the CDR3 DNA reads TGTGCCAGCAGCGTAGTGGTAAGAAGGGGGCAAAATGTGTACACCATATATTTT.